The sequence of this TCR beta chain was determined in a study of T cells in Graves' hyperthyroidism and ophthalmopathy. About the research overall: Upon initial diagnosis and before any treatment, peripheral blood was collected. Study conclusions and caveats: Patients with ophthalmopathy were separated from those with stable hyperthyroidism by a 13 V-J model.

Per germline, CDR1 GTSNPN and CDR2 SVGIG (reference sequence). Trimming pared 0 bases from V and 1 base from J, leaving 6 bases between. CDR3 length equals 14 residues. In patients aged 18 to 65, hyperthyroidism was newly diagnosed, with duration under 2 months. Worth noting for this clonotype: The antigen remains undetermined.

Amplification of TCR beta CDR3 regions was performed using RNA transcripts as template. Researchers ran a first-round RT-PCR on the TCR CDR3 using the HTBI primer set. TCRdb fed the multiplex PCR reads into MiXCR, producing one record per CDR3 protein. Of some 500,000 distinct CDR3 sequences listed, roughly 14% are singletons. The clonotype was recovered from a woman aged 18-29 years with Graves' hyperthyroidism. Material: blood. This rearrangement joins TRBV30 to TRBJ2-2, with no clear D. The CDR3 DNA follows: TGTGCCTGGAGTGTAAACCTGAACACCGGGGAGCTGTTTTTT. The encoded protein is CAWSVNLNTGELFF.